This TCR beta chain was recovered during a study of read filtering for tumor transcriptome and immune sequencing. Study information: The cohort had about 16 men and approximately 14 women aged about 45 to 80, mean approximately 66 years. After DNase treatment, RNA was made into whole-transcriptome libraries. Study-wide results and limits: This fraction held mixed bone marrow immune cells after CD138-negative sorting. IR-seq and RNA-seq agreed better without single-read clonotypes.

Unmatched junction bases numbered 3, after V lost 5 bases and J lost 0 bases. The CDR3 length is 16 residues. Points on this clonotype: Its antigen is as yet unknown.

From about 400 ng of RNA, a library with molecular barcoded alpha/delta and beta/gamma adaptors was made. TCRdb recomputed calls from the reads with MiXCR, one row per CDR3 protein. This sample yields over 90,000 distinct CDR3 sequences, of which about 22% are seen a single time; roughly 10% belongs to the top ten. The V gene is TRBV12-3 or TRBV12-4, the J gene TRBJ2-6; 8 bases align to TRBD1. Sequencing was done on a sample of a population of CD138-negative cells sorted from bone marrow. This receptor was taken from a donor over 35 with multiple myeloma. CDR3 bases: TGTGCCAGCAGTGGGACAGGAGGCTCTGGGGCCAACGTCCTGACTTTC. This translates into CASSGTGGSGANVLTF.